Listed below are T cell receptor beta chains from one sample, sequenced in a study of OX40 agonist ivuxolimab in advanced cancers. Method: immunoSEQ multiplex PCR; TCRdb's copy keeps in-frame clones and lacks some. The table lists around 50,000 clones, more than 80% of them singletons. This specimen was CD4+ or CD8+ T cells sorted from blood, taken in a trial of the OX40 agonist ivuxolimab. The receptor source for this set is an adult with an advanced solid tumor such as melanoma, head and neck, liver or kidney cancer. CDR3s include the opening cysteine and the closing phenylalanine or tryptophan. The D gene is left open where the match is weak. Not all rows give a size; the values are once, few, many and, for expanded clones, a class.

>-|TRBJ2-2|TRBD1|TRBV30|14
TGTGCCTGGAAAGGACAGGGGACCACCGGGGAGCTGTTTTTT
CAWKGQGTTGELFF
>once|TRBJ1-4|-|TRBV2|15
TGTGCCAGCAGGACTAACAGGGTCCCTAATGAAAAACTGTTTTTT
CASRTNRVPNEKLFF
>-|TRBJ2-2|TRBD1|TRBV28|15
TGTGCCAGCAGTTTAAAGGGACAGGGGACCGGGGAGCTGTTTTTT
CASSLKGQGTGELFF
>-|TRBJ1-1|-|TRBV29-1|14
TGCAGCGTTAGTCTGTTTTACATGAACACTGAAGCTTTCTTT
CSVSLFYMNTEAFF
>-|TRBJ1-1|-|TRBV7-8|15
TGTGCCACCCGGTCCGGACGGAACATGAACACTGAAGCTTTCTTT
CATRSGRNMNTEAFF
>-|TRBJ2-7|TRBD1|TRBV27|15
TGTGCCAGCAGCTCCGGGACAGGAGAGGATGACGAGCAGTACTTC
CASSSGTGEDDEQYF
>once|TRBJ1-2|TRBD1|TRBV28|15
TGTGCCAGCAGTGCGCACCGGGACAGGGGCGGTGGCTACACCTTC
CASSAHRDRGGGYTF
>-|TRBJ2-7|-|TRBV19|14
TGTGCCAGTAGTGACCATGGGAGCTCCTACGAGCAGTACTTC
CASSDHGSSYEQYF
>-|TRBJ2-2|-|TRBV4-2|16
TGTGCCAGCAGCCCTACTCGGGGGGCTGAGGCCGGGGAGCTGTTTTTT
CASSPTRGAEAGELFF
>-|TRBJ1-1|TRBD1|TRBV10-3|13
TGTGCCATCAGTGAGCCCCAGGGGGCAGATGCTTTCTTT
CAISEPQGADAFF
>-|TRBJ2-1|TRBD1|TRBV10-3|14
TGTGCCATCAGTGAAGGGACAGCCTACAATGAGCAGTTCTTC
CAISEGTAYNEQFF
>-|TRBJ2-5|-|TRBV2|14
TGTGCCAGCAGTGCCCAGACGTTCCAAGAGACCCAGTACTTC
CASSAQTFQETQYF
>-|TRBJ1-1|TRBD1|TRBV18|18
TGTGCCAGCTCACCACAGGACAGGGGCCCATCCATGAACACTGAAGCTTTCTTT
CASSPQDRGPSMNTEAFF
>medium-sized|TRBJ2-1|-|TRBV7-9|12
TGTGCCAGCACAGAGTCCTACAATGAGCAGTTCTTC
CASTESYNEQFF
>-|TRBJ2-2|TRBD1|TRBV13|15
TGTGCCAGCAGCAAGGACAGGGGGCAGTCCGGGGAGCTGTTTTTT
CASSKDRGQSGELFF
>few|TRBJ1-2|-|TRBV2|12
TGTGCCAGCAGGACGACAGGCAATGGCTACACCTTC
CASRTTGNGYTF
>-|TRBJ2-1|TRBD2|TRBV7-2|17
TGTGCCAGCAGCCCGACTAGCGGGGTCGGATCCTACAATGAGCAGTTCTTC
CASSPTSGVGSYNEQFF
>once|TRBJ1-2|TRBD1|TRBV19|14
TGTGCCAGTAGTATTTCGACAGGGGATTATGGCTACACCTTC
CASSISTGDYGYTF
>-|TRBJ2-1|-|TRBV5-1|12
TGCGCCAGCAGCTTGGCCCTGTCTGAGCAGTTCTTC
CASSLALSEQFF
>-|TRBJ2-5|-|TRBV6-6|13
TGTGCCAGCAGTTACAGGGGTGGAGAGACCCAGTACTTC
CASSYRGGETQYF
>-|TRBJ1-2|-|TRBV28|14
TGTGCCAGCAGTCCTACGGGCAGCCTCGGGGGCTACACCTTC
CASSPTGSLGGYTF
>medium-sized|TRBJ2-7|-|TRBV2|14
TGTGCCAGCCGTCCAACGGGTTCCTCCTACGAGCAGTACTTC
CASRPTGSSYEQYF
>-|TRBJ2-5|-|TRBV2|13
TGTGCCAGCAGTGCCCAGGGAGAAGAGACCCAGTACTTC
CASSAQGEETQYF
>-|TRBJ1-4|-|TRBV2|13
TGTGCCAGCTTACAGGGTTGGAGTGAAAAACTGTTTTTT
CASLQGWSEKLFF
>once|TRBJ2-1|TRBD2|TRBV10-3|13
TGTGCCACATCTAGCGGGTTGCGGAATGAGCAGTTCTTC
CATSSGLRNEQFF
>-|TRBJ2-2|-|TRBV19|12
TGTGCCAGTAGTGGTCCCCGGGGGGAGCTGTTTTTT
CASSGPRGELFF
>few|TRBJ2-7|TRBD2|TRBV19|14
TGTGCCAGTAATCCTAGCGGGCTCTCCTACGAGCAGTACTTC
CASNPSGLSYEQYF
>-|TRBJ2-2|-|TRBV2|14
TGTGCCAGCAGTGATGGGGGCCCCACCGGGGAGCTGTTTTTT
CASSDGGPTGELFF
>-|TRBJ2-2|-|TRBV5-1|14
TGCGCCAGCAAAGTGGAGACGAACACCGGGGAGCTGTTTTTT
CASKVETNTGELFF
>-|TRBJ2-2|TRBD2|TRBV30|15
TGTGCCTGGAGCCGGGACTATGCGAGCACCGGGGAGCTGTTTTTT
CAWSRDYASTGELFF
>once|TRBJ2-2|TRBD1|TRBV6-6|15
TGTGCCAGCCGAGGACAGGGGGCGAACACCGGGGAGCTGTTTTTT
CASRGQGANTGELFF
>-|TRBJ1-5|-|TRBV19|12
TGTGCCAGTTCTACAGGGCTTCAGCCCCAGCATTTT
CASSTGLQPQHF
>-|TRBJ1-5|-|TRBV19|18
TGTGCCAGTAGTTTCGCTGACCACGCAACTTATAGCAATCAGCCCCAGCATTTT
CASSFADHATYSNQPQHF
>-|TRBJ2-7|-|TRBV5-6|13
TGTGCCAGCAGTGGGGACACCGACTACGAGCAGTACTTC
CASSGDTDYEQYF
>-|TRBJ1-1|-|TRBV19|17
TGTGCCAGTAGTCCCGGGCTGGCAAGAGGAATGAACACTGAAGCTTTCTTT
CASSPGLARGMNTEAFF
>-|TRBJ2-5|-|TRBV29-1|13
TGCAGCGTTGAACGGGCCACCCAAGAGACCCAGTACTTC
CSVERATQETQYF
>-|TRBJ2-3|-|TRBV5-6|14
TGTGCCAGCAGCCACGGACAGAGCACAGATACGCAGTATTTT
CASSHGQSTDTQYF
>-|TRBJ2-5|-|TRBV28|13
TGTGCCAGCCGTTGGGCGGTTCAAGAGACCCAGTACTTC
CASRWAVQETQYF